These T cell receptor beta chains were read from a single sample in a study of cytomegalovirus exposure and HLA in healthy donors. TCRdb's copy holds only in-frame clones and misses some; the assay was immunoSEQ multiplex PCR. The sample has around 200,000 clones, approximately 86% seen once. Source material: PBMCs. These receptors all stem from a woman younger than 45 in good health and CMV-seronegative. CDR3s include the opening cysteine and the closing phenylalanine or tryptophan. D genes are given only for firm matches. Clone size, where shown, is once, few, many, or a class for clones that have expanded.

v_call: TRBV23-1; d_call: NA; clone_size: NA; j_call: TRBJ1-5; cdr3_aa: CASPRGGTWPFQQPQHF; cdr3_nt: TGCGCCAGCCCCCGGGGAGGGACCTGGCCATTCCAGCAGCCCCAGCATTTT
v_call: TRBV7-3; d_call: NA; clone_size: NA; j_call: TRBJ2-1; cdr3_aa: CASSVTQGRPYNEQFF; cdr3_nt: TGTGCCAGCAGCGTCACCCAGGGGCGGCCTTACAATGAGCAGTTCTTC
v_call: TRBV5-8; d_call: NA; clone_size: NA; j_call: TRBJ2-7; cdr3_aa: CASSLGGAPYEQYF; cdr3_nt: TGTGCCAGCAGCTTGGGCGGGGCCCCTTACGAGCAGTACTTC
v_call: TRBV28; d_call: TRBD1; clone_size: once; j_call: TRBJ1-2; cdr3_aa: CASSYRGWGGYTF; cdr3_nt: TGTGCCAGCAGTTACAGGGGGTGGGGAGGCTACACCTTC
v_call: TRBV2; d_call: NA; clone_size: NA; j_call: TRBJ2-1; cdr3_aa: CASSLLGFYNEQFF; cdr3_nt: TGTGCCAGCAGTTTACTAGGGTTTTACAATGAGCAGTTCTTC
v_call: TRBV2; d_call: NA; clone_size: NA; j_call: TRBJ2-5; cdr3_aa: CASSPRPPRTQYF; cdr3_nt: TGTGCCAGCAGCCCGCGCCCCCCACGGACCCAGTACTTC
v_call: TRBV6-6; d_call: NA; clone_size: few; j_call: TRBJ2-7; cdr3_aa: CASSYGGPYEQYF; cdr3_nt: TGTGCCAGCAGTTACGGGGGCCCCTACGAGCAGTACTTC
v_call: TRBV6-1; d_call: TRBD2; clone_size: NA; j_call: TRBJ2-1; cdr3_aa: CATRLSGSDEQFF; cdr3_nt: TGTGCCACCAGACTTAGCGGGAGTGATGAGCAGTTCTTC
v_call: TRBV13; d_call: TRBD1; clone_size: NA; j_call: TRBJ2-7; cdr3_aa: CASSFAGGGRSSYEQYF; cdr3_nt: TGTGCCAGCAGCTTCGCAGGGGGCGGAAGGAGCTCCTACGAGCAGTACTTC
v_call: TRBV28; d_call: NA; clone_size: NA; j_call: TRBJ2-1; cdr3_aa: CASSLSPQGPFF; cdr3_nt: TGTGCCAGCAGTTTATCGCCGCAGGGTCCGTTCTTC
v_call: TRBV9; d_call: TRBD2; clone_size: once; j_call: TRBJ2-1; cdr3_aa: CASSPRTSGMGDEQFF; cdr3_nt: TGTGCCAGCAGCCCCCGGACTAGCGGGATGGGTGATGAGCAGTTCTTC
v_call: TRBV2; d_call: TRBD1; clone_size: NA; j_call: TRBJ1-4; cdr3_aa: CASTRDRAEKLFF; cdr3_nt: TGTGCCAGCACTCGGGACAGGGCCGAAAAACTGTTTTTT
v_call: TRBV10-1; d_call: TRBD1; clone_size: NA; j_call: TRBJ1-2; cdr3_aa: CARGGTGITNYGYTF; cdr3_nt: TGCGCCAGGGGGGGGACAGGGATTACTAACTATGGCTACACCTTC
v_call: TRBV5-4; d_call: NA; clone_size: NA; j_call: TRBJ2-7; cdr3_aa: CASSSGTGTYEQYF; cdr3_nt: TGTGCCAGCAGCTCAGGGACGGGGACTTACGAGCAGTACTTC
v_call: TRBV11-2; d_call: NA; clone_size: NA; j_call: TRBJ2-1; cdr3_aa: CASTDPYGDEQFF; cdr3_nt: TGTGCCAGCACCGACCCGTACGGGGATGAGCAGTTCTTC
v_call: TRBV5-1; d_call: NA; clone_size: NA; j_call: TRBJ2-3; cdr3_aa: CASSSSGEPNTDTQYF; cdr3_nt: TGCGCCAGCAGCTCATCAGGGGAACCGAACACAGATACGCAGTATTTT
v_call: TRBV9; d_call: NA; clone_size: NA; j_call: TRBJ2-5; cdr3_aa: CASSVAAGTLQETQYF; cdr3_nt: TGTGCCAGCAGCGTAGCAGCGGGGACACTCCAAGAGACCCAGTACTTC
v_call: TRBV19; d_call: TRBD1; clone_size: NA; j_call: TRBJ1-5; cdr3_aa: CASSPGTGYLVRNQPQHF; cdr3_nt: TGTGCCAGTAGCCCCGGGACAGGGTATCTCGTTCGCAATCAGCCCCAGCATTTT
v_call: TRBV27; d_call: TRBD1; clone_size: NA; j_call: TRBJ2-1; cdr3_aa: CASSFHRGNEQFF; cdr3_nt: TGTGCCAGCAGTTTTCACAGGGGGAATGAGCAGTTCTTC
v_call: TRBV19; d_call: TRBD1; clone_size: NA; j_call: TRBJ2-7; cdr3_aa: CASSTDRANDEQYF; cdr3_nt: TGTGCCAGTAGTACCGACAGGGCGAACGACGAGCAGTACTTC
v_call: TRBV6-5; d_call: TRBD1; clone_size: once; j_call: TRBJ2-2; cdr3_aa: CASTLRTGGTGELFF; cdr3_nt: TGTGCCAGCACCCTGAGGACAGGGGGCACCGGGGAGCTGTTTTTT
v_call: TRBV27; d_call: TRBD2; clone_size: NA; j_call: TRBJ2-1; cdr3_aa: CASSLVAGYNEQFF; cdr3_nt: TGTGCCAGCAGTTTAGTAGCGGGCTACAATGAGCAGTTCTTC
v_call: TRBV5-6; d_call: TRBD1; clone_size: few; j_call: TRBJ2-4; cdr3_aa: CASSWDRHIQYF; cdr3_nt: TGTGCCAGCAGCTGGGACAGGCACATTCAGTACTTC
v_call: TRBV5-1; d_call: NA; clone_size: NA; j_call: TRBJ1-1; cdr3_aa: CASSNGSLNTEAFF; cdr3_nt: TGCGCCAGTTCTAATGGGAGCCTGAACACTGAAGCTTTCTTT
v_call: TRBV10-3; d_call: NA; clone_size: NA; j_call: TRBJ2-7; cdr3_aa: CATKSLSYEQYF; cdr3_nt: TGTGCCACCAAATCACTATCCTACGAGCAGTACTTC
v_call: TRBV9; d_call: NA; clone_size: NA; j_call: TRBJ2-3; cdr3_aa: CASSVGNTDTQYF; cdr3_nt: TGTGCCAGCAGCGTTGGCAACACAGATACGCAGTATTTT
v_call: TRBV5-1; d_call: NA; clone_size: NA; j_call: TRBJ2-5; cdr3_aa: CASSLDPGGSGETQYF; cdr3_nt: TGCGCCAGCAGCTTGGATCCAGGGGGGTCTGGAGAGACCCAGTACTTC
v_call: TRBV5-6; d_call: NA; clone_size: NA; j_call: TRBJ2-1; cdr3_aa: CASSYTGFYNEQFF; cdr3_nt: TGTGCCAGCAGCTATACGGGTTTCTACAATGAGCAGTTCTTC
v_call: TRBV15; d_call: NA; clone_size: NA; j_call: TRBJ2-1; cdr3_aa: CATSSTTGGGTYNEQFF; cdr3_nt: TGTGCCACCAGCTCCACCACAGGGGGAGGGACCTACAATGAGCAGTTCTTC
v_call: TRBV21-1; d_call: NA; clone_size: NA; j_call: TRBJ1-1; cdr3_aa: CASTSPPCRTLNTEAFF; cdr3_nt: TGTGCCAGCACCTCTCCTCCTTGTAGGACACTGAACACTGAAGCTTTCTTT
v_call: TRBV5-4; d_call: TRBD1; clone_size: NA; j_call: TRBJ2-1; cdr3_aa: CASSLARGQGDNEQFF; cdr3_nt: TGTGCCAGCAGCTTGGCCAGGGGACAGGGGGACAATGAGCAGTTCTTC
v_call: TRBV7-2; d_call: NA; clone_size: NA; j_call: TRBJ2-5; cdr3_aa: CASSPLGLPQETQYF; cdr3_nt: TGTGCCAGCAGCCCCTTGGGACTTCCCCAAGAGACCCAGTACTTC
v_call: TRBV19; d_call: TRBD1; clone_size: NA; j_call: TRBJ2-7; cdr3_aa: CASTKTGAYEQYF; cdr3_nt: TGTGCCAGTACCAAGACAGGGGCCTACGAGCAGTACTTC
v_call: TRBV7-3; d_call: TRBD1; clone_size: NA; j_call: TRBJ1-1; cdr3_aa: CASSSSPGQEAFF; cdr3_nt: TGTGCCAGCAGCTCATCGCCGGGACAGGAAGCTTTCTTT
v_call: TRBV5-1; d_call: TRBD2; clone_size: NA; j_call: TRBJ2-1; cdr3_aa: CASSFGTSGLNEQFF; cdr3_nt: TGCGCCAGCAGCTTCGGGACTAGCGGGCTCAATGAGCAGTTCTTC
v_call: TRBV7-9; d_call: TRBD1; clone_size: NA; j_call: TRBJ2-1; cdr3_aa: CASSLVSPQGTEQFF; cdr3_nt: TGTGCCAGCAGCTTAGTATCCCCACAGGGGACAGAGCAGTTCTTC
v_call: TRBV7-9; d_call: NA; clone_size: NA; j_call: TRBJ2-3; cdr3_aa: CASSLAAGDTQYF; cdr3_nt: TGTGCCAGCAGCTTAGCGGCAGGGGATACGCAGTATTTT
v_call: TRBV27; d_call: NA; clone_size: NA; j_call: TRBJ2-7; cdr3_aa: CASSPLVSVSEQYF; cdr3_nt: TGTGCCAGCAGTCCACTAGTGTCTGTCTCCGAGCAGTACTTC
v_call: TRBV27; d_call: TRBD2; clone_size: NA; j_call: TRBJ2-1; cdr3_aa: CASSEIERLAVYNEQFF; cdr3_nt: TGTGCCAGCAGCGAAATCGAAAGACTAGCGGTCTACAATGAGCAGTTCTTC
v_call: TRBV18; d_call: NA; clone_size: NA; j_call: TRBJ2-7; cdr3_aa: CASSPGSAHEQYF; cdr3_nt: TGTGCCAGCTCCCCCGGGAGCGCTCACGAGCAGTACTTC
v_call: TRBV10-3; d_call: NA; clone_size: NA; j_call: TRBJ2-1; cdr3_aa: CAISVGSSYNEQFF; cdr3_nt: TGTGCCATCAGTGTGGGCAGCTCCTACAATGAGCAGTTCTTC
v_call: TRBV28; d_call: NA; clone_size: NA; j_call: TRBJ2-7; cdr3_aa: CASSNPGHLYEQYF; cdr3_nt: TGTGCCAGCAGTAATCCGGGACATCTCTACGAGCAGTACTTC
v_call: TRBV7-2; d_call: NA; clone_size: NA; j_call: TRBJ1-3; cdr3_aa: CASSAPIQASGNTIYF; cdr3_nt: TGTGCCAGCAGCGCTCCCATTCAGGCCTCTGGAAACACCATATATTTT
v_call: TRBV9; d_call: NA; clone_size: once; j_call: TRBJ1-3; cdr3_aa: CASSVDPGHTIYF; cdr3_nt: TGTGCCAGCAGCGTAGACCCTGGCCACACCATATATTTT
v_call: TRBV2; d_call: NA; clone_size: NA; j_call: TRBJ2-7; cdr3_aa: CASAGDTYEQYF; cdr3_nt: TGTGCCAGCGCAGGGGACACCTACGAGCAGTACTTC
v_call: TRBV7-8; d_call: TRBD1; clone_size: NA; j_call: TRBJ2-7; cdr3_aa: CASSRSQQGEQYF; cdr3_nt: TGTGCCAGCAGCCGATCACAACAGGGGGAGCAGTACTTC
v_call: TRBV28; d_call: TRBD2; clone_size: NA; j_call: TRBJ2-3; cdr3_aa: CASSAHGAGGGTTDTQYF; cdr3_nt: TGTGCCAGCAGTGCCCACGGAGCGGGGGGAGGTACGACAGATACGCAGTATTTT
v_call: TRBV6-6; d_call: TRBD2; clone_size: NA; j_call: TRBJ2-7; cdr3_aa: CASRRLAGTYEQYF; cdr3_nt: TGTGCCAGCAGGCGACTAGCGGGAACCTACGAGCAGTACTTC
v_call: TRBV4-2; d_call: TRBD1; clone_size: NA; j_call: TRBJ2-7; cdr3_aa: CASSRDRTYEQYF; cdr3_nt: TGTGCCAGCAGCCGGGACAGAACCTACGAGCAGTACTTC
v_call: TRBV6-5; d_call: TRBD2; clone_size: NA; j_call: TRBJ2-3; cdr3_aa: CASSYSPGGGRDTQYF; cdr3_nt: TGTGCCAGCAGTTACTCGCCGGGGGGGGGCCGTGATACGCAGTATTTT